This record covers a single TCR beta chain. These data are taken from a study of shared clonotypes between healthy human individuals. After removal of 5 bases from V and 5 bases from J, the junction contained 7 bases not matched to a gene. CDR1 is MNHEY, CDR2 SMNVEV, per germline (reference sequence). This CDR3 is 15 amino acids long. CD4+ cells underwent separation, giving CD45RA+ naive and CD45RA-negative memory subsets. Clones were read by immunoSEQ multiplex PCR, and TCRdb kept only the in-frame ones, dropping some. The table records about 1 million clones, around 78% of them present only once. The rearrangement joins TRBV27 to TRBJ1-5, with 9 nucleotides matching TRBD1. Sequencing was carried out using memory CD4+ T cells from PBMCs. Noted subset: CD45RA-negative fraction. The sequence was obtained from a man aged 18 to 29 in good health. Some clones in this sample may be carry-over from other donors' samples. The CDR3 DNA reads TGTGCCAGCAGTGGGTCGACAGGGGGTGATCAGCCCCAGCATTTT. Translated, it gives CASSGSTGGDQPQHF.